This T cell receptor (beta chain) originates from a study of cytomegalovirus exposure and HLA in healthy donors. Findings and caveats of the study: HLA alleles were associated with 15,000 to 20,000 TCR beta sequences in a later analysis at 0.05 false discovery rate.

V was clipped by 3 bases and J by 2 bases; unmatched bases: 2. CDR1 and CDR2 (germline): LNHDA, SQIVND (reference sequence). The CDR3 is made up of 14 amino acids. Comment on this clone: No antigen is known for it. This CDR3 is also generated by other DNA sequences in the sample.

Primers: 60 Vbeta forward and 13 Jbeta reverse. TCRdb's copy holds only in-frame clones and misses some; the assay was immunoSEQ multiplex PCR. This table holds some 150,000 clones, roughly four fifths found once. This chain links TRBV19 with TRBJ2-7, with 9 bases fitting TRBD1. Sequences were obtained from PBMCs. This TCR was sampled from a man aged 25-45 years in good health and CMV-seronegative. The CDR3 region is CASSITGGAYEQYF. DNA of the CDR3: TGTGCCAGTAGTATCACAGGGGGCGCCTACGAGCAGTACTTC.